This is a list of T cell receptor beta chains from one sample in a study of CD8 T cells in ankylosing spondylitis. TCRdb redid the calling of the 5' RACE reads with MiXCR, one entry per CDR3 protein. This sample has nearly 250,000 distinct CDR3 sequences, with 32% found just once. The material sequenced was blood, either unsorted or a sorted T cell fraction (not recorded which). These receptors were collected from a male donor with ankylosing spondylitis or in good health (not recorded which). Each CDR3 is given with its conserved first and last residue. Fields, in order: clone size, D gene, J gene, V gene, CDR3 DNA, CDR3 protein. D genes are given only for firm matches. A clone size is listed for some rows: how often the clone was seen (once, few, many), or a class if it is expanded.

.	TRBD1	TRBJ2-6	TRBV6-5	TGTGCCAGCAGTTACTCGTTTTGGACAGGGGCGCCTGGGGCCAACGTCCTGACTTTC	CASSYSFWTGAPGANVLTF
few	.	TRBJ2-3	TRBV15	TGTGCCACCAGCAGAGAAAGGGGGGCCGCGACGCAGTATTTT	CATSRERGAATQYF
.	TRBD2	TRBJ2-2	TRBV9	TGTGCCAGCAGCGTAAGGGCTTCTAGCGGGTTCACCGGGGAGCTGTTTTTT	CASSVRASSGFTGELFF
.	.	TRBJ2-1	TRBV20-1	TGCAGTGCTAGTGGGGGAGGGGGTTACAATGAGCAGTTCTTC	CSASGGGGYNEQFF
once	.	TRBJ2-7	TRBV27	TGTGCCAGCAGTCAAGTCAGCTCCTACGAGCAGTACTTC	CASSQVSSYEQYF
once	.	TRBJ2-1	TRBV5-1	TGCGCCAGCAGCTCAATACAGCGCAATGAGCAGTTCTTC	CASSSIQRNEQFF
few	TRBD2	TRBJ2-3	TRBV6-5	TGTGCCAGCAGTTACCCCGGGACTAGCGGGTCACCGGATACGCAGTATTTT	CASSYPGTSGSPDTQYF
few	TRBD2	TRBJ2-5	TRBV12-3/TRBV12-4	TGTGCCAGCAGTTACAGCGCTAGCGGGACCAAAGAGACCCAGTACTTC	CASSYSASGTKETQYF
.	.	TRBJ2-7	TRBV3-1	TGTGCCACCAGCCAAGAGGTTGGCGGAACCTACGAGCAGTACTTC	CATSQEVGGTYEQYF
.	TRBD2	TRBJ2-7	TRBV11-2	TGTGCCAGCAGCTCGATTTTTCGGGGGGGCGGTGAGCAGTACTTC	CASSSIFRGGGEQYF
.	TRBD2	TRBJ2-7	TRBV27	TGTGCCAGCGCGACTAGCGGGACTTACGAGCAGTACTTC	CASATSGTYEQYF
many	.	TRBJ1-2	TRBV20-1	TGCAGTGCTTGGACCGCGAACTATGGCTACACCTTC	CSAWTANYGYTF
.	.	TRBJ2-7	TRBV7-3	TGTGCCAGCAGCGTAGGACCCCTGGCCGCCTACGAGCAGTACTTC	CASSVGPLAAYEQYF
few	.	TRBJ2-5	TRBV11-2	TGTGCCAGCAGCCCTCGACTGGCGGACGCCTCAATCCAGTACTTC	CASSPRLADASIQYF
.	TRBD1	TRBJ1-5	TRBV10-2	TGCGCCAGCTCCCCAAGGGGGGACAGCTTTTTAGGCAATCAGCCCCAGCATTTT	CASSPRGDSFLGNQPQHF
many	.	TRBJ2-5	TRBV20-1	TGCAGTGCTAGCGGGGGTACCCAAGAGACCCAGTACTTC	CSASGGTQETQYF
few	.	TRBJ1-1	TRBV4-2	TGTGCCAGCAGCCCGGGCCTTGTGGGCACTGAAGCTTTCTTT	CASSPGLVGTEAFF
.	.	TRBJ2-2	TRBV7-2	TGTGCCAGCAGCTTTGGGCAGAATACGAACACCGGGGAGCTGTTTTTT	CASSFGQNTNTGELFF
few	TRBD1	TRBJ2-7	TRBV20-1	TGCAGTGCTAGAAGGCACAGGGGAACCTACGAGCAGTACTTC	CSARRHRGTYEQYF
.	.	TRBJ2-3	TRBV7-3	TGTGCCAGCAGCTTACTGTACAGCTACGCAGATACGCAGTATTTT	CASSLLYSYADTQYF
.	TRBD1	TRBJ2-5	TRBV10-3	TGTGCCATCAGTGAGACCATCTCGACAGGGGGCGGCGAGACCCAGTACTTC	CAISETISTGGGETQYF
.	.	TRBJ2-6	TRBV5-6	TGTGCCAGCACCGGACCGGGCAGCTCCTCTGGGGCCAACGTCCTGACTTTC	CASTGPGSSSGANVLTF
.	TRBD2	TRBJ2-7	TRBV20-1	TGCAGTGCTCCAACAGGTTCTAGCGGGGGATCCTACGAGCAGTACTTC	CSAPTGSSGGSYEQYF
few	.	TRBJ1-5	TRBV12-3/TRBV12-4	TGTGCCAGCAGTTTAGGGACAGTGTATAGCAATCAGCCCCAGCATTTT	CASSLGTVYSNQPQHF
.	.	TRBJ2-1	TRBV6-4	TGTGCCAGCAGTGACTCGAGTCGAGGACAGCACAATGAGCAGTTCTTC	CASSDSSRGQHNEQFF
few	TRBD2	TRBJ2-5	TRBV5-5	TGTGCCAGCAGCTTGGCACTAGCGGGGGGCGTCCAAGAGACCCAGTACTTC	CASSLALAGGVQETQYF
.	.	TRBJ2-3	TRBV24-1	TGTGCCACCAGTGCCCTCGACAGTTATACGCAGTATTTT	CATSALDSYTQYF
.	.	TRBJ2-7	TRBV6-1	TGTGCCAGCTCAGTTCTCCCTACACAGGACTACGAGCAGTACTTC	CASSVLPTQDYEQYF
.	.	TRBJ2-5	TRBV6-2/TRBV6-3	TGTGCCAGCAGCCGGGACTCAGAGACCCAGTACTTC	CASSRDSETQYF
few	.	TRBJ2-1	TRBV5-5	TGTGCCAGCAGCTTGGGTGGGGGTGTCAACAATGAGCAGTTCTTC	CASSLGGGVNNEQFF
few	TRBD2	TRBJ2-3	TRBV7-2	TGTGCCAGCAGCTTGGTGCGGGGGTCCACAGATACGCAGTATTTT	CASSLVRGSTDTQYF
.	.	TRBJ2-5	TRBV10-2	TGCGCCAGCAGTCCGACTGCAAGGGCCTGGGAGACCCAGTACTTC	CASSPTARAWETQYF
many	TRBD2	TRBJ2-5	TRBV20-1	TGCAGTGCTCCTCTAGCGGGGGGGGAGACCCAGTACTTC	CSAPLAGGETQYF
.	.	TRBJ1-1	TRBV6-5	TGTGCCAGCAGTTGGGGCACTGAAGCTTTCTTT	CASSWGTEAFF
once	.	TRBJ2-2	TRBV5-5	TGTGCCAGCAGTACATGGGGCGGGGAGCTGTTTTTT	CASSTWGGELFF
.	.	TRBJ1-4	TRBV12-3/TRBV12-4	TGTGCCAGCAGTTTATACGGCAGGGGCACTAATGAAAAACTGTTTTTT	CASSLYGRGTNEKLFF
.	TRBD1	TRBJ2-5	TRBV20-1	TGCAGTGCTAGAGATCCCTGGAGGGACAGGGGGCAGGAGACCCAGTACTTC	CSARDPWRDRGQETQYF
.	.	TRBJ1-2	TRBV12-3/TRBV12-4	TGTGCCAGCAGTCACAGGGTTCTGCCTAACTATGGCTACACCTTC	CASSHRVLPNYGYTF
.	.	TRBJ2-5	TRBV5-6	TGTGCCAGCAGCTTGGTTGTACTCCAAGAGACCCAGTACTTC	CASSLVVLQETQYF
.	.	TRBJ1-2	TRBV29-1	TGCAGCGTTGACGGAGGGCGGTGGGTCTACACCTTC	CSVDGGRWVYTF
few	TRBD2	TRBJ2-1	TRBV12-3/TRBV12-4	TGTGCCAGCAGTTTAAGGTTGGCGGGACTAGCGGGCAGCTCCTACAATGAGCAGTTCTTC	CASSLRLAGLAGSSYNEQFF
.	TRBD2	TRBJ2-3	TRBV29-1	TGCAGCGGAGCTAGCGGGGGGACCTCAGATACGCAGTATTTT	CSGASGGTSDTQYF
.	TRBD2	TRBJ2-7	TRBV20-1	TGCAGTGCTAGAGATCTGGGGGGGTCCCACTACGAGCAGTACTTC	CSARDLGGSHYEQYF
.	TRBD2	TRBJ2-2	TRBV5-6	TGTGCCAGCAGCTTGGGACTAGCGGGGGGGAACACCGGGGAGCTGTTTTTT	CASSLGLAGGNTGELFF
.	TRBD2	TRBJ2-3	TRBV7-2	TGTGCCAGCAGCTTCTACCGGACTAGCGGGGTATTGGATACGCAGTATTTT	CASSFYRTSGVLDTQYF
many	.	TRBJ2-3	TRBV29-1	TGCAGCGTGGGGGGTGCGGGACCAGATACGCAGTATTTT	CSVGGAGPDTQYF
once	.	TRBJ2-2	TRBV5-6	TGTGCCAGCAGCAGGGGACGGGGAAAGGACACCGGGGAGCTGTTTTTT	CASSRGRGKDTGELFF
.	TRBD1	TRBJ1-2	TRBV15	TGTGCCACCAGCGGAGGACAGGGGTATGGCTACACCTTC	CATSGGQGYGYTF
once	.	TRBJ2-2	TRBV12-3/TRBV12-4	TGTGCCAGCACCTCCGTGGCCTTCGGGGAGCTGTTTTTT	CASTSVAFGELFF